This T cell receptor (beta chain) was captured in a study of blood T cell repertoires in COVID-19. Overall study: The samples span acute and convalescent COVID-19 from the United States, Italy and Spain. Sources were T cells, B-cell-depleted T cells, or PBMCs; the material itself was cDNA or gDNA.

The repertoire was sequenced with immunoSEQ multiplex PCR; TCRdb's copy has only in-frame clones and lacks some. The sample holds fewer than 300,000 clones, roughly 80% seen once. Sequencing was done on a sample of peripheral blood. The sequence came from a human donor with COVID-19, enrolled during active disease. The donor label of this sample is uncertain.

The CDR3 loop is CASSDSSGSLSYEQYF. CDR3 DNA: TGTGCCAGCAGTGATTCTAGCGGGAGCCTCTCCTACGAGCAGTACTTC. J is TRBJ2-7 and V is TRBV6-1; 10 positions match TRBD2. CDR1 is MNHNS, CDR2 SASEGT, per germline. With 3 bases clipped from V and 0 bases from J, the junction kept 5 bases outside the gene matches. The CDR3 runs to 16 residues.